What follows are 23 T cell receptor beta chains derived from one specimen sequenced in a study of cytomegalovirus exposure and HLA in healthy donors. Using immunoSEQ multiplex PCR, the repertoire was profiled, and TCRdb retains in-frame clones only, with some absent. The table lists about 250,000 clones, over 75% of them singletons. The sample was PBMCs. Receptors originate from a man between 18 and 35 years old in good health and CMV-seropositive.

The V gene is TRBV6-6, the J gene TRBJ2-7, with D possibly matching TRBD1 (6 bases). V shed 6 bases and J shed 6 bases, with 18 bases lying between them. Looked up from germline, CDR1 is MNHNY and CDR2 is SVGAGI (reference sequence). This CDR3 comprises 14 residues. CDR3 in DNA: TGTGCCAGCAGACAACAGGGCCGCACGACCGAGCAGTACTTC. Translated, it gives CASRQQGRTTEQYF.

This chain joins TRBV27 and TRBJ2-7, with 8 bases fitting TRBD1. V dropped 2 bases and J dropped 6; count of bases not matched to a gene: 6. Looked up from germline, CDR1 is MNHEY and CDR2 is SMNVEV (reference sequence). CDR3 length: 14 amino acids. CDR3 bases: TGTGCCAGCAGTTTAAGGACAGGGACCCCCGAGCAGTACTTC. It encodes CASSLRTGTPEQYF.

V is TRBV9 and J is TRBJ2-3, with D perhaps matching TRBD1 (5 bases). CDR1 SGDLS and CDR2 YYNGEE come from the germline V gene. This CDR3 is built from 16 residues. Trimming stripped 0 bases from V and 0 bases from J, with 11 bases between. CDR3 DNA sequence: TGTGCCAGCAGCGTAGCTTCCAGGGCTAGCACAGATACGCAGTATTTT. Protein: CASSVASRASTDTQYF.

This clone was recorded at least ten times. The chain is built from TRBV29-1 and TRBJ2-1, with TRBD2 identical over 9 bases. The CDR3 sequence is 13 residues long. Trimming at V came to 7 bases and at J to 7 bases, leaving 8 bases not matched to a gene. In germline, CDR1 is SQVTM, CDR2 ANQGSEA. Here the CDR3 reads CSASSGNWNEQFF. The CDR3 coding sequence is TGCAGCGCCTCTAGCGGGAATTGGAATGAGCAGTTCTTC.

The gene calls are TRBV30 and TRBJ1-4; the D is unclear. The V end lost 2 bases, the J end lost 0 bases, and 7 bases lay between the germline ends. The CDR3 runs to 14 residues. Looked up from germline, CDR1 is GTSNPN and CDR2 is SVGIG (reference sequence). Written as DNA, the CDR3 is TGTGCCTGGAGTCCAATCTCAACTAATGAAAAACTGTTTTTT. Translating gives CAWSPISTNEKLFF.

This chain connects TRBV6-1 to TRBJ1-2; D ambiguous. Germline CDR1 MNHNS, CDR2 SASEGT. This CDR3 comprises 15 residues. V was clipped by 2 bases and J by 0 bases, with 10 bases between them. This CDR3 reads CASSEYPAANYGYTF. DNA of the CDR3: TGTGCCAGCAGTGAATATCCAGCAGCTAACTATGGCTACACCTTC.

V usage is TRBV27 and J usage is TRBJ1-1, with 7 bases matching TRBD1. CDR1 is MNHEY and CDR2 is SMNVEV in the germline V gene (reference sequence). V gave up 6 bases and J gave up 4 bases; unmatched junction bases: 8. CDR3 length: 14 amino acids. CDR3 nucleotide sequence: TGTGCCAGCAGAGTCCAGGGGGGGGTCACTGAAGCTTTCTTT. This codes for CASRVQGGVTEAFF.

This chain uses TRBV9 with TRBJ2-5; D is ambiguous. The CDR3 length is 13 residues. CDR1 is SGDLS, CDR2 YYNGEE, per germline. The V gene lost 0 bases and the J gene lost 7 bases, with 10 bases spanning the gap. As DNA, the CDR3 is TGTGCCAGCAGCGTAGATATCCAACGGACCCAGTACTTC. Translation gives CASSVDIQRTQYF.

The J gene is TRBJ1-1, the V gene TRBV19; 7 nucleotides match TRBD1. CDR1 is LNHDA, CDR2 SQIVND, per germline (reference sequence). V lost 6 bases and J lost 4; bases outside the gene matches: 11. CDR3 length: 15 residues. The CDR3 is CASSVPQQGITEAFF. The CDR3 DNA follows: TGTGCCAGTAGCGTCCCACAACAGGGGATCACTGAAGCTTTCTTT.

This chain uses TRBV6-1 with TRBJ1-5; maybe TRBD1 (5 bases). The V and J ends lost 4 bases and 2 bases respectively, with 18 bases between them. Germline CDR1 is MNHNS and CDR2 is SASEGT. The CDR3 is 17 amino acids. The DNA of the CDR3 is TGTGCCAGCAGTGTTCAACCAGGGAGTACGGGCAATCAGCCCCAGCATTTT. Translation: CASSVQPGSTGNQPQHF.

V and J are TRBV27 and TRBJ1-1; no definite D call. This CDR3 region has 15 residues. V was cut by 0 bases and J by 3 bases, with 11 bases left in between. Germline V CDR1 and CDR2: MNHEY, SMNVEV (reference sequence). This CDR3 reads CASSLSSLGDTEAFF. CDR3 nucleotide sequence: TGTGCCAGCAGTTTATCTAGCCTCGGGGACACTGAAGCTTTCTTT.

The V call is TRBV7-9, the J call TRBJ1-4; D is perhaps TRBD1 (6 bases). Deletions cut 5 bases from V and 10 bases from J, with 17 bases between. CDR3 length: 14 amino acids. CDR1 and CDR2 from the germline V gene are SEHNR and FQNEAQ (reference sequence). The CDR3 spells CASSPTATGGKLFF. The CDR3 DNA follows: TGTGCCAGCAGCCCAACCGCGACAGGTGGAAAACTGTTTTTT. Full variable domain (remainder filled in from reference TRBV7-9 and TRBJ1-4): DTGVSQNPRHKITKRGQNVTFRCDPISEHNRLYWYRQTLGQGPEFLTYFQNEAQLEKSRLLSDRFSAERPKGSFSTLEIQRTEQGDSAMYLCASSPTATGGKLFFGSGTQLSVL.

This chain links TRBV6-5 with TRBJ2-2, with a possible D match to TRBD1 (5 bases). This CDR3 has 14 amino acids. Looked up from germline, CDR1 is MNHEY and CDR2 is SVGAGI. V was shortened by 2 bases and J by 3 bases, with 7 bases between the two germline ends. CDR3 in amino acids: CASSYDRDTGELFF. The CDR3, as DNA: TGTGCCAGCAGTTACGACAGAGACACCGGGGAGCTGTTTTTT.

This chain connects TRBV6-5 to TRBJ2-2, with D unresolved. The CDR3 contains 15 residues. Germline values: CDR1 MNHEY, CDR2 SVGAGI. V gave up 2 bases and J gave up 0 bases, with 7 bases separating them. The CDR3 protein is CASSYEVPNTGELFF. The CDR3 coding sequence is TGTGCCAGCAGTTACGAAGTTCCGAACACCGGGGAGCTGTTTTTT.

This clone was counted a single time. The CDR3 here is CASRGTSGTAGNEQFF. In DNA, the CDR3 is TGTGCCAGCAGGGGGACTAGCGGGACAGCTGGCAATGAGCAGTTCTTC. The chain is built from TRBV2 and TRBJ2-1; 13 nucleotides line up with TRBD2. The CDR3 has 16 amino acids. Trimming cost V 6 bases and J 6 bases; bases outside gene matches: 8. Germline loops: CDR1 SNHLY, CDR2 FYNNEI.

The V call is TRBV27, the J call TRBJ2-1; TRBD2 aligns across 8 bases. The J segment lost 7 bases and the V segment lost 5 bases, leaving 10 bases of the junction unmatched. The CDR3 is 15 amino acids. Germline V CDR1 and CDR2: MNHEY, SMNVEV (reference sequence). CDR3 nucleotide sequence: TGTGCCAGCAGTAACCTAGCGGGCCTCGGAAATGAGCAGTTCTTC. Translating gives CASSNLAGLGNEQFF.

The CDR3, as DNA: TGCGCCAGCAGCCGGGGACAGGAGCAGTTCTTC. It specifies CASSRGQEQFF. The chain joins TRBV5-1 to TRBJ2-1, with 7 bases matching TRBD1. The germline gives CDR1 SGHRS, CDR2 YFSETQ. The length of the CDR3 is 11 residues. V lost 4 bases to trimming and J lost 10 bases; unmatched junction nucleotides: 2.

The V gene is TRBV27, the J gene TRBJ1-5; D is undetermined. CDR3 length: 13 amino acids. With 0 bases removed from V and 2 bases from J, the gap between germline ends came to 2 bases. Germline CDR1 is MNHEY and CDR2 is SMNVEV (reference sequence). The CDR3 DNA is TGTGCCAGCAGTTTATCTCGCAATCAGCCCCAGCATTTT. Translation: CASSLSRNQPQHF.

The CDR3 coding sequence is TGCGCCAGCAGCAGAGGCGGGACTAGCGGAGGGAATGAGCAGTTCTTC. Its protein is CASSRGGTSGGNEQFF. The chain combines TRBV5-1 with TRBJ2-1; the match to TRBD2 covers 11 bases. The CDR3 extends over 16 amino acids. Trimming cost V 4 bases and J 7 bases; bases outside gene matches: 10. Germline V CDR1 and CDR2: SGHRS, YFSETQ. The complete variable domain, with remaining parts taken from reference TRBV5-1 and TRBJ2-1, reads KAGVTQTPRYLIKTRGQQVTLSCSPISGHRSVSWYQQTPGQGLQFLFEYFSETQRNKGNFPGRFSGRQFSNSRSEMNVSTLELGDSALYLCASSRGGTSGGNEQFFGPGTRLTVL.

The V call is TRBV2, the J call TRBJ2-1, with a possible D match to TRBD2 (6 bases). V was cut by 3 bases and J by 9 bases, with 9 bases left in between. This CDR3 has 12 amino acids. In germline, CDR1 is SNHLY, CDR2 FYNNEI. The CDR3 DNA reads TGTGCCAGCAGTGATGGGGAGGTTGAGCAGTTCTTC. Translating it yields CASSDGEVEQFF.

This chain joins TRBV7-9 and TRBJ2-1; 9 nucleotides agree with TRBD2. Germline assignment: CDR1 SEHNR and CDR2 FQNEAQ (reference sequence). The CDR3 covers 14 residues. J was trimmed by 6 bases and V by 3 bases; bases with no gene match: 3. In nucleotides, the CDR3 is TGTGCCAGCAGCTTCAAGCGGGAGGTCAATGAGCAGTTCTTC. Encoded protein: CASSFKREVNEQFF.

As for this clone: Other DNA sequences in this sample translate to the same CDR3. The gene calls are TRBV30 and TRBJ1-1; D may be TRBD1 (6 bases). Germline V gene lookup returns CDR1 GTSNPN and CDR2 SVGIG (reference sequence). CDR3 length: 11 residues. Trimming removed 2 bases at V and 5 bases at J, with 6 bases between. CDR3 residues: CAWSQGTEAFF. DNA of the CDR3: TGTGCCTGGAGTCAGGGGACTGAAGCTTTCTTT.

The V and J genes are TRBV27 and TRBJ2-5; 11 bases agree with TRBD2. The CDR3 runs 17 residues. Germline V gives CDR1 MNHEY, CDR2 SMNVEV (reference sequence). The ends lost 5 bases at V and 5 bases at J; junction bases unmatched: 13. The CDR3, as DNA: TGTGCCAGCAGTCCAATCCGACTAGCGGGGTCCCTTGAGACCCAGTACTTC. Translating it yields CASSPIRLAGSLETQYF.